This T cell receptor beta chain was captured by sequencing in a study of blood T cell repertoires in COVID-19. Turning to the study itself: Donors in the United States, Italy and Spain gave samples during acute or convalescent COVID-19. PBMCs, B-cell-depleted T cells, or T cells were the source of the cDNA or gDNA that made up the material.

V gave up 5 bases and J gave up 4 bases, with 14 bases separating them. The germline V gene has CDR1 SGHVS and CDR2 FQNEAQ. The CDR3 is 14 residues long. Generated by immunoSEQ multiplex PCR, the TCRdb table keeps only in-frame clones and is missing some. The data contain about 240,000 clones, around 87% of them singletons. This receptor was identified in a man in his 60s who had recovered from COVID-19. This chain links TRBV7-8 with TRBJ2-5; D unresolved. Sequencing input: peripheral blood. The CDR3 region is CASSLLESTETQYF. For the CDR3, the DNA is TGTGCCAGCAGCCTGCTTGAGTCAACAGAGACCCAGTACTTC.